This TCR beta chain comes out of a study of sequential checkpoint blockade in melanoma. Across the whole study: Both treatment sequences were followed by maintenance nivolumab. TCRbeta immunosequencing was performed on DNA from roughly 91 pretreatment melanoma tumor samples.

Overall study results and limits: Rising tumor T-cell fraction and clonality meant about 30 times likelier benefit.

The data were produced by immunoSEQ multiplex PCR, yet TCRdb's version contains in-frame clones alone and is incomplete. The sample yields 1,800 or so clones, around 20% seen once. Trimming took off 4 bases at V and 0 bases at J, with 9 bases between the two ends. Looked up from germline, CDR1 is MDHEN and CDR2 is SYDVKM. This CDR3 region has 15 residues. Noted treatment: randomized to nivolumab then ipilimumab (arm A) or the reverse (arm B). DNA-damaging chemotherapy had not been given to any patient beforehand. By share of the sample, this clone is medium-sized. Its antigen is still unknown. The specimen comprised tumor tissue (inferred from file names), sampled from a patient given nivolumab and ipilimumab in sequence. This rearrangement joins TRBV28 to TRBJ2-2, with D perhaps matching TRBD2 (6 bases). The receptor's source is a human donor with melanoma. The CDR3: CASSYRGSNTGELFF. Written as DNA, the CDR3 is TGTGCCAGCAGTTACCGGGGGTCGAACACCGGGGAGCTGTTTTTT.